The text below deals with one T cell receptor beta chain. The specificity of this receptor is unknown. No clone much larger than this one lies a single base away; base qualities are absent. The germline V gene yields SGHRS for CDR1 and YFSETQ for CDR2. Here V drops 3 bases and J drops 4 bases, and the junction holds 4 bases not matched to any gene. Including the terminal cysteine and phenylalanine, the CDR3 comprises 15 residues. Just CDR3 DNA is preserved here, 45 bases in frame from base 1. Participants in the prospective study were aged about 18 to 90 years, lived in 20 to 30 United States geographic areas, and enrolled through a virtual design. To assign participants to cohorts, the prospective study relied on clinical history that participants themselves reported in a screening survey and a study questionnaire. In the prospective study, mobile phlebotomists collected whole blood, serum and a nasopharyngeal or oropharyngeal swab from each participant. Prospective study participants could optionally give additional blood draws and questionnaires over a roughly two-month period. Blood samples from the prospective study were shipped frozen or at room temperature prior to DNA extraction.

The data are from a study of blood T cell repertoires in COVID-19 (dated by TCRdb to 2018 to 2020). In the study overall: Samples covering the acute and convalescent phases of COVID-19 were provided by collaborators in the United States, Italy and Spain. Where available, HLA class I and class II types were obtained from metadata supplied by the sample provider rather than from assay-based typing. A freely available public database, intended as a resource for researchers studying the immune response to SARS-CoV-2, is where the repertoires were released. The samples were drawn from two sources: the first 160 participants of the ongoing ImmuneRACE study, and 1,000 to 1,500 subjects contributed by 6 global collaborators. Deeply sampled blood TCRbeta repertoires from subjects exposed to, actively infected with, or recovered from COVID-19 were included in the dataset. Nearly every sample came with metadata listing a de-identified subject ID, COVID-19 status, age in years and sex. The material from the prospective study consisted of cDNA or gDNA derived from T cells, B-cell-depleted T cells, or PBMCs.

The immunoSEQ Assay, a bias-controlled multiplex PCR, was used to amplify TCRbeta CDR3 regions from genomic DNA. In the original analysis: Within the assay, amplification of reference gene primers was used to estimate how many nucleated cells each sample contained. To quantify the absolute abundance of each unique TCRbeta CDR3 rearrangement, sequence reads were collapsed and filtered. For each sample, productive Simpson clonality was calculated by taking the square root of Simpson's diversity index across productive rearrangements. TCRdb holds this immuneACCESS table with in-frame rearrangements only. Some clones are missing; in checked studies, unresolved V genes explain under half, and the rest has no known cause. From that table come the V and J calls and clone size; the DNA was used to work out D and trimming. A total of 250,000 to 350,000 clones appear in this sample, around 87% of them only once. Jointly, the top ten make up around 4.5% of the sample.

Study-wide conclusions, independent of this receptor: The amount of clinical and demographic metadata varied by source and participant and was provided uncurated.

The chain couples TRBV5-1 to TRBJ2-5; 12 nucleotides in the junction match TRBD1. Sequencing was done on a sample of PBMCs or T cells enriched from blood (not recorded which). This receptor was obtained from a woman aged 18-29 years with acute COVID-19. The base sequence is TGCGCCAGCAGCTCCGGGACAGGGGGCCGAGAGACCCAGTACTTC. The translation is CASSSGTGGRETQYF. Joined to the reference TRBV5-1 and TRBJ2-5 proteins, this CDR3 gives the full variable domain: KAGVTQTPRYLIKTRGQQVTLSCSPISGHRSVSWYQQTPGQGLQFLFEYFSETQRNKGNFPGRFSGRQFSNSRSEMNVSTLELGDSALYLCASSSGTGGRETQYFGPGTRLLVL.